The rows below give T cell receptor beta chains drawn from one sample of a study of blood T cell repertoires in COVID-19. Produced via immunoSEQ multiplex PCR; TCRdb's table is partial and in-frame only. The profile shows fewer than 60,000 clones, about 80% of them singletons. Sequenced input: peripheral blood. The source is a man between 60 and 75 years old with acute or convalescent COVID-19. CDR3s include the opening cysteine and the closing phenylalanine or tryptophan. D genes are given only for firm matches. For some rows the clone size is stated as once, few or many, or as a class when expanded; others skip it.

D	V	size	J	CDR3	DNA
.	TRBV10-2	.	TRBJ2-3	CASKEPPGHRDTQYF	TGCGCCAGTAAAGAGCCACCGGGACATCGAGATACGCAGTATTTT
TRBD1	TRBV5-1	.	TRBJ2-7	CASSLGDRTYEQYF	TGCGCCAGCAGCTTGGGGGACAGGACCTACGAGCAGTACTTC
TRBD1	TRBV28	.	TRBJ1-1	CASSPSVRQGVLEAFF	TGTGCCAGCAGCCCCTCGGTTAGACAGGGGGTTCTTGAAGCTTTCTTT
.	TRBV24-1	.	TRBJ2-3	CATSAPWGGADSTDTQYF	TGTGCCACCAGTGCTCCCTGGGGTGGAGCGGATAGCACAGATACGCAGTATTTT
TRBD1	TRBV18	.	TRBJ1-2	CASSPGTGNSYGYTF	TGTGCCAGCTCACCCGGGACAGGGAACTCCTATGGCTACACCTTC
.	TRBV7-9	.	TRBJ2-7	CASSLDLPREQYF	TGTGCCAGCAGCTTAGACCTCCCGCGGGAGCAGTACTTC
.	TRBV9	.	TRBJ2-5	CASSVSVTFQETQYF	TGTGCCAGCAGCGTCAGCGTTACGTTCCAAGAGACCCAGTACTTC
.	TRBV7-2	.	TRBJ2-1	CASSFPGSEQFF	TGTGCCAGCAGCTTCCCGGGTTCTGAGCAGTTCTTC
TRBD1	TRBV2	.	TRBJ2-5	CASSGVPGGETQYF	TGTGCCAGCAGTGGCGTTCCAGGGGGAGAGACCCAGTACTTC
.	TRBV14	few	TRBJ1-1	CASSPSERGRNTEAFF	TGTGCCAGCAGCCCCTCAGAACGCGGTCGGAACACTGAAGCTTTCTTT
TRBD1	TRBV18	.	TRBJ2-1	CASSPPLTGNHNEQFF	TGTGCCAGCTCACCACCGCTGACAGGGAATCACAATGAGCAGTTCTTC
.	TRBV19	.	TRBJ1-2	CASSKGKSYGYTF	TGTGCCAGTAGTAAGGGGAAAAGTTATGGCTACACCTTC
.	TRBV7-9	.	TRBJ2-2	CASSPFSGTGELFF	TGTGCCAGCAGCCCTTTCTCGGGAACCGGGGAGCTGTTTTTT
TRBD2	TRBV7-9	once	TRBJ2-2	CASSSPSGGYTGELFF	TGTGCCAGCAGCTCACCTAGCGGGGGGTACACCGGGGAGCTGTTTTTT
.	TRBV30	few	TRBJ1-2	CAWSVLTGYTF	TGTGCCTGGAGTGTACTTACGGGCTACACCTTC
.	TRBV7-2	.	TRBJ1-2	CASSPERAYGYTF	TGTGCCAGCAGCCCTGAGAGAGCCTATGGCTACACCTTC
.	TRBV2	few	TRBJ1-5	CASSPVNSNQPQHF	TGTGCCAGCAGTCCCGTTAATAGCAATCAGCCCCAGCATTTT
TRBD2	TRBV6-1	.	TRBJ2-5	CASSEARLAGSQGETQYF	TGTGCCAGCAGTGAAGCGCGGCTAGCGGGTTCCCAGGGAGAGACCCAGTACTTC
TRBD2	TRBV29-1	.	TRBJ2-5	CSARGLASRGSETQYF	TGCAGCGCGAGGGGACTAGCGTCACGAGGGAGCGAGACCCAGTACTTC
.	TRBV4-1	.	TRBJ2-3	CASSQVGAGAGDTQYF	TGCGCCAGCAGCCAAGTAGGCGCGGGGGCGGGAGATACGCAGTATTTT
.	TRBV4-2	.	TRBJ2-1	CASSPTRSSYNEQFF	TGTGCCAGCAGCCCGACTAGGAGCTCCTACAATGAGCAGTTCTTC
.	TRBV6-5	.	TRBJ2-5	CASSYSRGFWETQYF	TGTGCCAGCAGTTACTCTCGGGGGTTTTGGGAGACCCAGTACTTC
.	TRBV5-5	.	TRBJ1-1	CASSLTLMNTEAFF	TGTGCCAGCAGCTTGACTTTGATGAACACTGAAGCTTTCTTT
TRBD1	TRBV6-5	.	TRBJ2-7	CASSSTGREQYF	TGTGCCAGCAGTTCGACAGGGCGCGAGCAGTACTTC
.	TRBV2	.	TRBJ1-2	CASSFDSFYGYTF	TGTGCCAGCAGTTTTGACAGTTTCTATGGCTACACCTTC
TRBD1	TRBV12-3/TRBV12-4	.	TRBJ1-2	CASRATGAVGYTF	TGTGCCAGCAGAGCCACAGGGGCAGTTGGCTACACCTTC
TRBD1	TRBV28	.	TRBJ2-7	CASSNNDGTGFYEQYF	TGTGCCAGCAGCAACAACGACGGGACAGGGTTCTACGAGCAGTACTTC
.	TRBV18	.	TRBJ2-1	CASSPRGGEQFF	TGTGCCAGCTCACCCAGGGGCGGTGAGCAGTTCTTC
TRBD2	TRBV9	.	TRBJ2-3	CASSEASGTTDTQYF	TGTGCCAGCAGCGAGGCTAGCGGTACCACGGATACGCAGTATTTT
TRBD2	TRBV7-9	.	TRBJ2-5	CASSPTRGDVETQYF	TGTGCCAGCAGCCCGACGCGGGGGGACGTAGAGACCCAGTACTTC
TRBD2	TRBV5-1	.	TRBJ2-1	CASSLAGLAGIPYNEQFF	TGCGCCAGCAGCTTGGCCGGACTAGCGGGTATACCCTACAATGAGCAGTTCTTC
.	TRBV19	few	TRBJ2-5	CASSTQGWETQYF	TGTGCCAGTAGTACCCAGGGTTGGGAGACCCAGTACTTC
.	TRBV7-8	.	TRBJ1-6	CASSSRGGNSPLHF	TGTGCCAGCAGCTCTAGGGGTGGTAATTCACCCCTCCACTTT
.	TRBV30	.	TRBJ1-2	CAWRNRGGAGNYGYTF	TGTGCCTGGAGAAACCGGGGCGGGGCGGGTAACTATGGCTACACCTTC
TRBD2	TRBV10-2	.	TRBJ2-1	CASSDGGGRKSYNEQFF	TGCGCCAGCAGTGACGGCGGGGGGCGCAAATCCTACAATGAGCAGTTCTTC